The following is a T cell receptor (beta chain) sequence with its context. Germline CDR1 SGHRS, CDR2 YFSETQ. The CDR3 is made up of 14 amino acids. V was cut by 4 bases and J by 1 base, with 11 bases left in between. These data come from a study of healthy donors' naive CD4 and CD8 T cells. As for the study in general: A new alpha primer set targeted every functional IMGT alpha variant.

Each TCR library used around 500 ng of total RNA and a linear amplification protocol. MiXCR, run by TCRdb on the reads, gives a single entry per CDR3 protein. Among around 200,000 distinct CDR3 sequences listed, 65% to 75% were seen once. The sample comprised naive CD4+ and CD8+ T cells sorted from blood, pooled from several donors. The TCR originated in a pool of human donors in good health; the sample pools cells from several healthy donors. This chain joins TRBV5-1 and TRBJ2-5; no definite D call. CDR3 sequence reads: CASSLPQIQETQYF. The CDR3 DNA sequence: TGCGCCAGCAGCCTGCCCCAAATCCAAGAGACCCAGTACTTC.